Described below is a single TCR beta chain sequence and its context. This CDR3 is built from 15 residues. CDR1 is MDHEN, CDR2 SYDVKM, per germline. The J segment lost 6 bases and the V segment lost 6 bases, leaving 11 bases of the junction unmatched. The data stem from a study of blood T cell repertoires in COVID-19. Study as a whole: Acute and convalescent COVID-19 samples came from the United States, Italy and Spain. PBMCs, B-cell-depleted T cells, or T cells provided the cDNA or gDNA that made up the material.

Original processing notes: Estimated nucleated cell counts came from reference gene primer amplification. The assay was immunoSEQ multiplex PCR, and TCRdb's table has in-frame clones only and misses some. The DNA gave D and trimming, while V, J and clone size come from that table. The table has about 180,000 clones, under 90% seen once. Enrollment of patients from Seattle took place during active infection, with longitudinal follow-up. This chain uses TRBV28 with TRBJ2-7, with TRBD1 matching over 10 bases. Sequenced sample: peripheral blood. The receptor comes from a person aged 70 to 80 with COVID-19, enrolled during active disease. In DNA, the CDR3 is TGTGCCAGCAGATGGGGGAGACAGGGGGCATTCGAGCAGTACTTC. Translation: CASRWGRQGAFEQYF.